This TCR beta chain comes out of a study of cytomegalovirus exposure and HLA in healthy donors. Primers included in the PCR were 60 Vbeta and 13 Jbeta primers. The protocol was immunoSEQ multiplex PCR, while the TCRdb copy is restricted to in-frame clones and leaves out a portion. The sample shows around 140,000 clones, about 80% of them seen only once. Study-level results: It was about 150 TCR beta chains that were listed as cytomegalovirus-associated. An analysis that came later showed most CMV-associated TCR beta chains appearing HLA-restricted.

As to this clone: Its antigen is as yet unknown.

The specimen was PBMCs. This TCR came from a woman in her thirties or forties in good health and CMV-seronegative.

Here the CDR3 reads CASSLFSRAHNEQFF. In DNA, the CDR3 is TGTGCCAGCAGCTTATTTTCTAGAGCCCACAATGAGCAGTTCTTC. The V call is TRBV11-2, the J call TRBJ2-1; no clear D. V was shortened by 2 bases and J by 5 bases, with 13 bases between the two germline ends. This CDR3 has 15 residues. The germline V gene has CDR1 SGHAT and CDR2 FQNNGV.